This T cell receptor beta chain was identified during a study of T-cell reconstitution after alpha-beta-depleted transplantation in children. Study observations and caveats: Alpha-beta T cells present about two months after transplant were reported to originate from several hundred expanded graft clones.

The CDR3 is 14 amino acids. The V gene lost 2 bases and the J gene lost 2 bases, with 9 bases spanning the gap. Comment on this clonotype: Antigen: not known.

Preparing the TCRbeta library involved the use of unique molecular identifiers. MiXCR, run by TCRdb on the PCR reads, gives a single entry per CDR3 protein. The table shows around 440,000 distinct CDR3 sequences, with 16% occurring only once. Specimen: PBMCs, mostly from graft donor cells, collected 360 days after TCRalphabeta/CD19-depleted stem cell transplant. This TCR came from a boy under three years old who had a stem cell transplant for Wiskott-Aldrich syndrome, so the T cells may come from the graft donor. V is TRBV12-3 or TRBV12-4 and J is TRBJ1-1; D remains unclear. CDR3 nucleotides: TGTGCCAGCAGTTTACGGGCCTTCAACACTGAAGCTTTCTTT. Its protein is CASSLRAFNTEAFF.